A selection of T cell receptor beta chains follows, all from one sample in a study of blood T cells in healthy people across ages. MiXCR, run by TCRdb on the 5' RACE reads, gives a single entry per CDR3 protein. The top ten hold 22% of the sample, which has roughly 800,000 distinct CDR3 sequences, roughly 64% seen once. The sequencing sample was made of blood. Receptor source: a young man in good health. CDR3s include the opening cysteine and the closing phenylalanine or tryptophan. The D gene is left open where the match is weak. Size is omitted from some rows. Given values are once, few, many or a class for expanded clones.

D gene | clone size | CDR3 length | J gene | V gene | CDR3 protein | CDR3 DNA
TRBD2 | few | 16 | TRBJ2-1 | TRBV27 | CASARFSGGAYNEQFF | TGTGCCAGCGCAAGGTTCAGCGGGGGGGCCTACAATGAGCAGTTCTTC
NA | NA | 19 | TRBJ2-7 | TRBV14 | CASSQKATAAGWPPYEQYF | TGTGCCAGCAGCCAAAAGGCCACCGCTGCGGGATGGCCCCCCTACGAGCAGTACTTC
TRBD1 | NA | 15 | TRBJ2-3 | TRBV10-3 | CAIRDARQGWDTQYF | TGTGCCATCAGAGACGCCCGACAGGGGTGGGATACGCAGTATTTT
NA | NA | 12 | TRBJ2-1 | TRBV6-2/TRBV6-3 | CASSYEGPGKFF | TGTGCCAGCAGTTACGAAGGTCCTGGGAAGTTCTTC
TRBD1 | NA | 14 | TRBJ2-1 | TRBV29-1 | CSVFTGTGNNEQFF | TGCAGCGTATTTACCGGGACAGGGAACAATGAGCAGTTCTTC
TRBD1 | NA | 19 | TRBJ1-2 | TRBV5-1 | CASSLGPKTGNPGDYGYTF | TGCGCCAGCAGCTTGGGACCTAAGACAGGGAACCCTGGGGACTATGGCTACACCTTC
NA | NA | 15 | TRBJ2-3 | TRBV27 | CASSSGPALGDTQYF | TGTGCCAGCAGTTCTGGGCCAGCTTTAGGAGATACGCAGTATTTT
NA | few | 15 | TRBJ2-5 | TRBV4-3 | CASSLQGEGSETQYF | TGCGCCAGCAGCCTACAGGGTGAAGGGTCAGAGACCCAGTACTTC
TRBD1 | NA | 14 | TRBJ1-1 | TRBV3-1 | CASSQGTGHTEAFF | TGTGCCAGCAGCCAGGGGACAGGGCACACTGAAGCTTTCTTT
NA | NA | 14 | TRBJ2-1 | TRBV21-1 | CASDTGGEGNEQFF | TGTGCCAGCGATACAGGGGGCGAGGGCAATGAGCAGTTCTTC
TRBD1 | NA | 16 | TRBJ1-1 | TRBV5-1 | CASSSGTGVLNTEAFF | TGCGCCAGCAGCTCTGGGACAGGTGTATTGAACACTGAAGCTTTCTTT
NA | NA | 15 | TRBJ1-2 | TRBV25-1 | CASSEYSGKRHHYTF | TGTGCCAGCAGTGAATATTCGGGGAAGAGGCATCACTACACCTTC
NA | few | 15 | TRBJ2-6 | TRBV9 | CASSVRHTGANVLTF | TGTGCCAGCAGCGTGAGACATACCGGGGCCAACGTCCTGACTTTC
NA | few | 16 | TRBJ2-1 | TRBV4-1 | CASSHPRLGIYNEQFF | TGCGCCAGCAGCCATCCGAGGTTGGGGATCTACAATGAGCAGTTCTTC
TRBD1 | NA | 14 | TRBJ1-5 | TRBV6-2/TRBV6-3 | CASTVTGSRQPQHF | TGTGCCAGCACCGTGACAGGGTCGAGACAGCCCCAGCATTTT
NA | NA | 13 | TRBJ2-3 | TRBV20-1 | CSAMGDGTDTQYF | TGCAGTGCTATGGGGGATGGCACAGATACGCAGTATTTT
TRBD2 | NA | 16 | TRBJ2-1 | TRBV20-1 | CSARVLAAGGSREQFF | TGCAGTGCTAGGGTCCTTGCCGCGGGAGGGAGTAGAGAGCAGTTCTTC
NA | few | 14 | TRBJ2-1 | TRBV12-3/TRBV12-4 | CASSPPGLAHEQFF | TGTGCCAGCAGTCCCCCGGGGCTAGCACATGAGCAGTTCTTC
NA | NA | 15 | TRBJ1-2 | TRBV20-1 | CSARDYAVNHYGYTF | TGCAGTGCTAGAGATTACGCAGTAAACCACTATGGCTACACCTTC
TRBD2 | NA | 15 | TRBJ2-7 | TRBV7-2 | CASSSISGGVYEQYF | TGTGCCAGCAGCTCCATCAGCGGGGGGGTGTACGAGCAGTACTTC